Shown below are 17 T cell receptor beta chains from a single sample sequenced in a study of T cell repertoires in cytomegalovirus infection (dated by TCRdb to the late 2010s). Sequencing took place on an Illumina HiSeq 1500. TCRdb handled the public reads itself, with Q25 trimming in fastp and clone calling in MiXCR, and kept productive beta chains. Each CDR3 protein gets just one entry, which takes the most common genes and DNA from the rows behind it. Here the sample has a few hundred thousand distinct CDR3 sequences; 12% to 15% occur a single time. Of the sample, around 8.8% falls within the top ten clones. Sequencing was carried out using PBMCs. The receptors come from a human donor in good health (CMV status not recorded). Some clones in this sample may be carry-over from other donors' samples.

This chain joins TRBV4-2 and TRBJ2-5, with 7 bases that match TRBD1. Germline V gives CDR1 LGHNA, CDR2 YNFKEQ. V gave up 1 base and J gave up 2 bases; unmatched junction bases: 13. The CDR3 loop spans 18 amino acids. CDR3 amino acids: CASSQASRGIKGQETQYF. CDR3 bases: TGTGCCAGCAGCCAAGCCTCCAGGGGGATTAAGGGACAAGAGACCCAGTACTTC.

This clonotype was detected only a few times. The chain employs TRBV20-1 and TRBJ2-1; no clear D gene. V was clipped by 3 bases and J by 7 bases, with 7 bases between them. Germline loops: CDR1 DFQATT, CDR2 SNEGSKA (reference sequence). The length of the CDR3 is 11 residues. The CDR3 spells CSARMGNEQFF. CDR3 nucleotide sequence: TGCAGTGCTAGGATGGGGAATGAGCAGTTCTTC.

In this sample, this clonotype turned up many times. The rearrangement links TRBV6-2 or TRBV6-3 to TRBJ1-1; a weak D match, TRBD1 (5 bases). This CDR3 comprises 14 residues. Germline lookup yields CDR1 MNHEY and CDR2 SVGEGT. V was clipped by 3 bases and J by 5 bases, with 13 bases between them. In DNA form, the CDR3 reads TGTGCCAGCAGTTATACTCAGGGTGTTACTGAAGCTTTCTTT. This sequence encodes CASSYTQGVTEAFF.

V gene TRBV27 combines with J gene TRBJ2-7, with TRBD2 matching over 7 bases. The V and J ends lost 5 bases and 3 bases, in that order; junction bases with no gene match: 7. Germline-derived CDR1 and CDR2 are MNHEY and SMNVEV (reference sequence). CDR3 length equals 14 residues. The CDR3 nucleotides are TGTGCCAGCAGTCTGGGACTACATCTCTACGAGCAGTACTTC. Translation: CASSLGLHLYEQYF.

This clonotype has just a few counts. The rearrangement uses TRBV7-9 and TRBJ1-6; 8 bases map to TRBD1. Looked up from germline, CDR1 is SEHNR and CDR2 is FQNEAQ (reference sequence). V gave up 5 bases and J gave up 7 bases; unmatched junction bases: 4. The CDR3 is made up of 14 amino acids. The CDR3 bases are TGTGCCAGCAGCCCAGGGGGCAGCAATTCACCCCTCCACTTT. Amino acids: CASSPGGSNSPLHF.

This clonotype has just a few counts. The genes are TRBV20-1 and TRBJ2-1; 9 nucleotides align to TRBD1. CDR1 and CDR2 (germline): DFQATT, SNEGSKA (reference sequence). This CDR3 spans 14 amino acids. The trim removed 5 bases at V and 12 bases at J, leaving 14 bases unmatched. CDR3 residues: CSAEQGQGTSGQFF. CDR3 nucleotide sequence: TGCAGTGCTGAACAAGGACAGGGGACCTCGGGGCAGTTCTTC.

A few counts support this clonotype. The CDR3 DNA follows: TGCAGTGCTAGACAGGACCGGCTTAGTGGCTACACCTTC. This encodes CSARQDRLSGYTF. The chain is built from TRBV20-1 and TRBJ1-2; D remains unclear. Germline V gene sequence: CDR1 DFQATT, CDR2 SNEGSKA (reference sequence). The V gene lost 2 bases and the J gene lost 7 bases, with 14 bases spanning the gap. The CDR3 is made up of 13 amino acids.

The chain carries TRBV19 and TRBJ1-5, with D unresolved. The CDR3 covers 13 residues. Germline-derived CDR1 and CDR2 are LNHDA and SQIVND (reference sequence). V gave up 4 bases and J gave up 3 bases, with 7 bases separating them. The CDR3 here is CASSNGDNQPQHF. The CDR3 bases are TGTGCCAGTAGTAACGGGGACAATCAGCCCCAGCATTTT.

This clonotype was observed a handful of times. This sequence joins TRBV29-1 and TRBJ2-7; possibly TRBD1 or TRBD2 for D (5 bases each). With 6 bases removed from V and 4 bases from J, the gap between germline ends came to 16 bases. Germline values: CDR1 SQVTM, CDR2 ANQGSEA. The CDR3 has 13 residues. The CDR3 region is CSVEQGVQYEQYF. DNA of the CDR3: TGCAGCGTAGAGCAGGGAGTCCAATACGAGCAGTACTTC.

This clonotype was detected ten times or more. The CDR3 here is CASSLTGTHTGELFF. In DNA, the CDR3 is TGTGCCAGCAGCTTAACAGGGACCCACACCGGGGAGCTGTTTTTT. This chain uses TRBV7-9 with TRBJ2-2; possibly TRBD1 for D (6 bases). This CDR3 region has 15 residues. Trimming stripped 2 bases from V and 3 bases from J, with 10 bases between. The germline V gene encodes CDR1 SEHNR and CDR2 FQNEAQ (reference sequence).

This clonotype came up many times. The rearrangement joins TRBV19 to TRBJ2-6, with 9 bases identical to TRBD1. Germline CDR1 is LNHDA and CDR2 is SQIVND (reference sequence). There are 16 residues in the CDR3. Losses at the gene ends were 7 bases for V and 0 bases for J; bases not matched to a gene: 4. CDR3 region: CASTGQGYSGANVLTF. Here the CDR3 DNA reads TGTGCCAGTACGGGACAGGGATACTCTGGGGCCAACGTCCTGACTTTC.

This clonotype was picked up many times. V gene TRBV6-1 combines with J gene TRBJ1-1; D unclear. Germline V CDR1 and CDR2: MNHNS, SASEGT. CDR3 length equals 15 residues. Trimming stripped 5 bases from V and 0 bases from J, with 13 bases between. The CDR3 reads CASSQTGVMNTEAFF. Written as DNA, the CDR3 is TGTGCCAGCAGTCAGACTGGGGTAATGAACACTGAAGCTTTCTTT.

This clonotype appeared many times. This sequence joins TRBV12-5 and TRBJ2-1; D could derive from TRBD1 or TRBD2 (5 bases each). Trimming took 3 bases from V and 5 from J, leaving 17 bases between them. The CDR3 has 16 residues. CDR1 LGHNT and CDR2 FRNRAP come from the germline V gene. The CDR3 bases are TGTGCTAGTGGTTTCGGCCAGGGAGCACCCGACAATGAGCAGTTCTTC. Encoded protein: CASGFGQGAPDNEQFF.

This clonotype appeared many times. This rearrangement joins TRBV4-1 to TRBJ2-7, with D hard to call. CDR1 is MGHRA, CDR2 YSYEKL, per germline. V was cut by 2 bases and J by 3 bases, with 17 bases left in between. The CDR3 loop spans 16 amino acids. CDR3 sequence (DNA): TGCGCCAGCAGCCAACCCCTCACAGCGAAGAGCTACGAGCAGTACTTC. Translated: CASSQPLTAKSYEQYF.

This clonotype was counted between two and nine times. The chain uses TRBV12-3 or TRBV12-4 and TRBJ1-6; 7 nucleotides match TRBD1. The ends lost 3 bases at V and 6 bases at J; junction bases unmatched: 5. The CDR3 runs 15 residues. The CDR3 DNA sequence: TGTGCCAGCAGTTTTATGAGACAGGGTAATTCACCCCTCCACTTT. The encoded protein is CASSFMRQGNSPLHF.

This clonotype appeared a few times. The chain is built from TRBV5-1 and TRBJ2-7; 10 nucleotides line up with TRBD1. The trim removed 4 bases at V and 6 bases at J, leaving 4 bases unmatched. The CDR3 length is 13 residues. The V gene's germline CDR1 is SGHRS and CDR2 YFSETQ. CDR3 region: CASSQTGGFEQYF. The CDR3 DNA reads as TGCGCCAGCAGCCAGACAGGGGGCTTCGAGCAGTACTTC.

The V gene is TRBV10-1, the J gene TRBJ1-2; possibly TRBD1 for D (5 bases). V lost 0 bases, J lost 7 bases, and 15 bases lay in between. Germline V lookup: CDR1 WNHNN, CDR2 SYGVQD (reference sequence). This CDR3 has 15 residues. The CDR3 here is CASSESTQGRGGYTF. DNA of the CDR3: TGCGCCAGCAGTGAGTCGACCCAGGGACGTGGTGGCTACACCTTC.